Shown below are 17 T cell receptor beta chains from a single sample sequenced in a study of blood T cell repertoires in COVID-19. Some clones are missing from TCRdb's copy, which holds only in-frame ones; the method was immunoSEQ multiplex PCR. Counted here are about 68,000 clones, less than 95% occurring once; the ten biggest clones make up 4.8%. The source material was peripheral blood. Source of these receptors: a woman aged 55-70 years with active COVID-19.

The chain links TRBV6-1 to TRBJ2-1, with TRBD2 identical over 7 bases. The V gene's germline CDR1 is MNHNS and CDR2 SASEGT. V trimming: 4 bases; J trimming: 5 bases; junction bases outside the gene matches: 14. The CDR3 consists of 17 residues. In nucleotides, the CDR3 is TGTGCCAGCAGTGTTCGAAGGCACCGGGCGGGGGACAATGAGCAGTTCTTC. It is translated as CASSVRRHRAGDNEQFF.

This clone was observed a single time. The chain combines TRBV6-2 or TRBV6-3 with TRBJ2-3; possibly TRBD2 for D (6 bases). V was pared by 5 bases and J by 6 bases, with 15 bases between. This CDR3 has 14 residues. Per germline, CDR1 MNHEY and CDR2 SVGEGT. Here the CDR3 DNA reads TGTGCCAGCAGTCACGGGACTCCCCAGGATACGCAGTATTTT. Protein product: CASSHGTPQDTQYF.

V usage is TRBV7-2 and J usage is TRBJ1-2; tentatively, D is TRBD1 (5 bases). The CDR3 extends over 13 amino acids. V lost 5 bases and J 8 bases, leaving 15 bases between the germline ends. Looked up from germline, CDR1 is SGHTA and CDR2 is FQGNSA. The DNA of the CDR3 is TGTGCCAGCAGCCGAACGCAGGGTTACGGCTACACCTTC. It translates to CASSRTQGYGYTF.

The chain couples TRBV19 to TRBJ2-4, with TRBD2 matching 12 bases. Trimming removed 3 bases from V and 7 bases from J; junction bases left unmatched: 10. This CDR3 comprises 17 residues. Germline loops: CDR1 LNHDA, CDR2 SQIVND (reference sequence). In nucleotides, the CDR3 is TGTGCCAGTAGTATTTCGCTAGCGGGAGGGCCTCAGAACATTCAGTACTTC. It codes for CASSISLAGGPQNIQYF.

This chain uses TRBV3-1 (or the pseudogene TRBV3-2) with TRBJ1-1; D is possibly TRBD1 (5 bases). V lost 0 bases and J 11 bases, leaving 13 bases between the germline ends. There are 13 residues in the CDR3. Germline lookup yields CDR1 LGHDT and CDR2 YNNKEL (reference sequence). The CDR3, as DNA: TGTGCCAGCAGCCAAGAGTATTGGGGCGAGGCTTTCTTT. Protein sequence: CASSQEYWGEAFF.

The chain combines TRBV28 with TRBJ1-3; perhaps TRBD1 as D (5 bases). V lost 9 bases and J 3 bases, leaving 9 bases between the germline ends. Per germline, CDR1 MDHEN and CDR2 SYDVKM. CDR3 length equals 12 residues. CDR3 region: CASAGFGNTIYF. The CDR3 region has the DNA TGTGCCAGTGCAGGGTTTGGAAACACCATATATTTT.

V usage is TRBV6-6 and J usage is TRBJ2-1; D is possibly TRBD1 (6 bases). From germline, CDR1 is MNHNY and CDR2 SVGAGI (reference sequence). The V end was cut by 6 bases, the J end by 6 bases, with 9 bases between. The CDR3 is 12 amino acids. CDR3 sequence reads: CASSRTVNEQFF. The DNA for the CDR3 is TGTGCCAGCAGCCGGACAGTCAATGAGCAGTTCTTC.

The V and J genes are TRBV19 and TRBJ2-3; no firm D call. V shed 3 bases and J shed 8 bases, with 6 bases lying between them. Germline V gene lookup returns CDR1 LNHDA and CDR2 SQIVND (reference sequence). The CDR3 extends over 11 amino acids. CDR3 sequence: CASSIHSTQYF. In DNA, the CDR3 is TGTGCCAGTAGTATCCACAGTACGCAGTATTTT.

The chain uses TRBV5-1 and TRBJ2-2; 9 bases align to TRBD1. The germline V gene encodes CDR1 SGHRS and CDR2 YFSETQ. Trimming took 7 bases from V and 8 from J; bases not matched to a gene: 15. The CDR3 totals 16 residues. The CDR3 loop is CASRSPGQGGSGELFF. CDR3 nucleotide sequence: TGCGCCAGCCGCTCGCCGGGACAGGGAGGTTCGGGGGAGCTGTTTTTT.

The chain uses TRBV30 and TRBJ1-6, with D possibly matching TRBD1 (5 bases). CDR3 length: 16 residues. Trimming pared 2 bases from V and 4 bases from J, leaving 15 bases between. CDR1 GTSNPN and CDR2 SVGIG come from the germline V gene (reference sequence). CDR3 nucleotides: TGTGCCTGGAGTAAAGGGAACGGGGGTTATAATTCACCCCTCCACTTT. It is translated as CAWSKGNGGYNSPLHF.

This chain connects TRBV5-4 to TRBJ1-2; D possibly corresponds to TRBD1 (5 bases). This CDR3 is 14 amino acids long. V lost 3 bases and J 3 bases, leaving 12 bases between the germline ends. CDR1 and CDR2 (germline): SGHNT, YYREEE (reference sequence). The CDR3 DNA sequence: TGTGCCAGCAGCTCCAAAGGGGATTACTATGGCTACACCTTC. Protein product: CASSSKGDYYGYTF.

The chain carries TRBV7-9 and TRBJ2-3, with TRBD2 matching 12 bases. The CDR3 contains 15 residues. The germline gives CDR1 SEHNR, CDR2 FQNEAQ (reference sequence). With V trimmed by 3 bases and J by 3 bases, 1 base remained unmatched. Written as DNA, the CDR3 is TGTGCCAGCAGCTTCGGGACTAGCGGGACAGATACGCAGTATTTT. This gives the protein CASSFGTSGTDTQYF.

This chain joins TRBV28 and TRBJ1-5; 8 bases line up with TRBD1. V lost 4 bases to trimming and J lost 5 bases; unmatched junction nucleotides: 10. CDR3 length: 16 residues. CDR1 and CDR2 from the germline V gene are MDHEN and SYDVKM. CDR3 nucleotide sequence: TGTGCCAGCAGTTATAGGACAGGGAAGGCGGATCAGCCCCAGCATTTT. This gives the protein CASSYRTGKADQPQHF.

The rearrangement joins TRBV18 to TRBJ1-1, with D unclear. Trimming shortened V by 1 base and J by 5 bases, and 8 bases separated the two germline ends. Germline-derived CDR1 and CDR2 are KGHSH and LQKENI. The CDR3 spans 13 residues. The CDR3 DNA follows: TGTGCCAGCTCACCACTCTCCGGGACTGAAGCTTTCTTT. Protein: CASSPLSGTEAFF.

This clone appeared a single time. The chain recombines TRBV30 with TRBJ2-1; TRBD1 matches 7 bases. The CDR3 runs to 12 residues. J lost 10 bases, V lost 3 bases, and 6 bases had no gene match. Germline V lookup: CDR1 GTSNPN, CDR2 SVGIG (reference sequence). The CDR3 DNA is TGTGCCTGGAGGGGACAGTACGTCGAGCAGTTCTTC. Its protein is CAWRGQYVEQFF.

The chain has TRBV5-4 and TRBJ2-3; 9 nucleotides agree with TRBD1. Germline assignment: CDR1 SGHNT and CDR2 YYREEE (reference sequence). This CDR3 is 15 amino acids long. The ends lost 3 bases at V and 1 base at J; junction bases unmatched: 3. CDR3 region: CASSSRDRGTDTQYF. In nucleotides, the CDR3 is TGTGCCAGCAGCTCCCGGGACAGGGGCACAGATACGCAGTATTTT.

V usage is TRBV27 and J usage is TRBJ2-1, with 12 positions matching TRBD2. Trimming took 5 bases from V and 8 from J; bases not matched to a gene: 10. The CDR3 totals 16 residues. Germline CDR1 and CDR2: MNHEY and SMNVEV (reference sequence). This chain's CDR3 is CASSPPQLAGGHEQFF. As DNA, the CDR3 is TGTGCCAGCAGTCCACCACAACTAGCGGGAGGCCATGAGCAGTTCTTC.